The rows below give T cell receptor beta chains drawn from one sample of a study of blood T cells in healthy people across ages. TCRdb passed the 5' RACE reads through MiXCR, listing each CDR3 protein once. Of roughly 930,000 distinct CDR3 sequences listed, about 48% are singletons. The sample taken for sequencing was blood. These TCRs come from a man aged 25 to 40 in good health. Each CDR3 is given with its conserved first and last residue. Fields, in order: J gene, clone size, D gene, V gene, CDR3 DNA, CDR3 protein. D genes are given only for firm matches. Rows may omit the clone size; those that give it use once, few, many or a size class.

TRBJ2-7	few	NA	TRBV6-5	TGTGCCAGCAGTTACTCGCCTACCTACGAGCAGTACTTC	CASSYSPTYEQYF
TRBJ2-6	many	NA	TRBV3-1	TGTGCCAGCAGCCAATATTCCTCTGGGGCCAACGTCCTGACTTTC	CASSQYSSGANVLTF
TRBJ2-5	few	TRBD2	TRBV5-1	TGCGCCAGCAGCTTGGGACTAGCCATACAAGAGACCCAGTACTTC	CASSLGLAIQETQYF
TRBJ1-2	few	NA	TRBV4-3	TGCGCCAGCAGCCAAGAATTCCTGGCCAGGTCCAACTATGGCTACACCTTC	CASSQEFLARSNYGYTF
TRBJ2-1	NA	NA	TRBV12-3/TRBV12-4	TGTGCCAGCAGCCACGTCGAGAACTACAATGAGCAGTTCTTC	CASSHVENYNEQFF
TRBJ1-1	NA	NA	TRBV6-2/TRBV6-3	TGTGCCAGCAGAGGGGACGGTCTTTTGAACACTGAAGCTTTCTTT	CASRGDGLLNTEAFF
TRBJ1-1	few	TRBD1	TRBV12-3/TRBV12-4	TGTGCCTGCCGGGACAGGGGGCTTCTGAACACTGAAGCTTTCTTT	CACRDRGLLNTEAFF
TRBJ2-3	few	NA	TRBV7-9	TGTGCCAGCAGCCCAGGGTATTTTGGCGGAGCAGATACGCAGTATTTT	CASSPGYFGGADTQYF
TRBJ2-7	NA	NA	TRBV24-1	TGTGCCACCGATACTTCAAGGACAGTGAGCATAGGGACCTACGAGCAGTACTTC	CATDTSRTVSIGTYEQYF
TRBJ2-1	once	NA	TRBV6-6	TGTGCCAGCAGTTCCCCCCCCGAGCAGTTCTTC	CASSSPPEQFF
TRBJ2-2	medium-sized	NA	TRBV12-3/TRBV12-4	TGTGCCAGCAGTTTGACGGACACCGGGGAGCTGTTTTTT	CASSLTDTGELFF
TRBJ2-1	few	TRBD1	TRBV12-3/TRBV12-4	TGTGCCAGCAGTAGCACGGGACAGGGGCAAGATGAGCAGTTCTTC	CASSSTGQGQDEQFF
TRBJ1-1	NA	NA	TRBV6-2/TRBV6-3	TGTGCCAGCAGTTACTCGAAAGGGGTCAGCACTGAAACTTTCTTT	CASSYSKGVSTETFF
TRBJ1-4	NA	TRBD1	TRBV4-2	TGTGCCAGCAGCCAAGAGGGGGCAGGGGGGTCAAGGAATGAAAAACTGTTTTTT	CASSQEGAGGSRNEKLFF
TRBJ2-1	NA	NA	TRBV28	TGTGCCAGCACCCTCATGGGGGGGGCTAATGAGCAGTTCTTC	CASTLMGGANEQFF
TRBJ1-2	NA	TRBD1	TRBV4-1	TGCGCCAGCAGCCGGACAGGGATTAACTATGGCTACACCTTC	CASSRTGINYGYTF
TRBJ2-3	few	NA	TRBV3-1	TGTGCCAGCAGCCAAGATTACGCAGATACGCAGTATTTT	CASSQDYADTQYF